This TCR beta chain was documented in a study of blood T cell repertoires in COVID-19. The assay was immunoSEQ multiplex PCR, and TCRdb's table has in-frame clones only and misses some. The profile shows about half a million clones, 70% to 90% of them singletons. The CDR3 sequence is 16 residues long. Trimming took off 6 bases at V and 0 bases at J, with 14 bases between the two ends. The germline V gene encodes CDR1 MDHEN and CDR2 SYDVKM. Source material: peripheral blood. The receptor's source is a human donor in a cohort sampled during active COVID-19. The chain couples TRBV28 to TRBJ2-2, with D tentatively TRBD2 (5 bases). The CDR3 nucleotides are TGTGCCAGCAGATTCCCCGGAGGCACGAACACCGGGGAGCTGTTTTTT. Translating it yields CASRFPGGTNTGELFF.